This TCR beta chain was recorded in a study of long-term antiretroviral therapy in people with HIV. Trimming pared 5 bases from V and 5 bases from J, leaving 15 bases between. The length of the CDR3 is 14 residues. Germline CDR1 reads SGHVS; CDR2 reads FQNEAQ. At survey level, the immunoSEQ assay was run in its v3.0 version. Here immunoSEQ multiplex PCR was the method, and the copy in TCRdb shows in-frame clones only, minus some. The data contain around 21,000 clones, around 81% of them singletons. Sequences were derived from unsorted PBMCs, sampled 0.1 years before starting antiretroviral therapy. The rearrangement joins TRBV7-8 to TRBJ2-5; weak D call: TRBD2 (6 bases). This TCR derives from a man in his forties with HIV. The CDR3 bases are TGTGCCAGCAGCGGCAGGGTGGGGAGGGAGACCCAGTACTTC. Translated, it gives CASSGRVGRETQYF. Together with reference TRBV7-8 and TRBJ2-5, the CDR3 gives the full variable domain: GAGVSQSPRYKVAKRGQDVALRCDPISGHVSLFWYQQALGQGPEFLTYFQNEAQLDKSGLPSDRFFAERPEGSVSTLKIQRTQQEDSAVYLCASSGRVGRETQYFGPGTRLLVL.